This TCR beta chain was identified during a study of cytotoxic CD8 clonotypes in ibrutinib-treated CLL. A word on this clone: Its antigen is currently unknown.

Study-wide points: Once treatment began, public clonotypes, which were uncommon, contracted or stayed stable.

Repertoires were generated with immunoSEQ multiplex PCR, while TCRdb's copy carries only in-frame clones and drops some. Of about 300,000 clones listed, over 55% were seen once; the top ten hold just under 6.5%. Germline V gene sequence: CDR1 MNHEY, CDR2 SVGAGI. The V gene lost 6 bases and the J gene lost 6 bases, with 15 bases spanning the gap. The CDR3 is 13 residues long. This chain uses TRBV6-5 with TRBJ2-7; D unclear. The material sequenced was PBMCs, taken after 36 months of ibrutinib treatment. This clonotype was sampled from a human donor with chronic lymphocytic leukemia. In DNA, the CDR3 is TGTGCCAGCAGGGGTAGCAGAGGCGGCGAGCAGTACTTC. Translated: CASRGSRGGEQYF.